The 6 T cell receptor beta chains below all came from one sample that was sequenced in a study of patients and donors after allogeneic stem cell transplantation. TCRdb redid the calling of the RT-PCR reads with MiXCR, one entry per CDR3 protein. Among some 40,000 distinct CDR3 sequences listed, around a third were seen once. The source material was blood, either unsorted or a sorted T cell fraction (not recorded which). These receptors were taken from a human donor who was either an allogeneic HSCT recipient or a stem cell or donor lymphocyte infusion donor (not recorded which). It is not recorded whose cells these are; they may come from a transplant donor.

The CDR3 bases are TGTGCCAGCAGCCCAGCCAGACCCTATGGCTACACCTTC. Amino acid sequence: CASSPARPYGYTF. V usage is TRBV7-2 and J usage is TRBJ1-2; D remains ambiguous. The CDR3 consists of 13 residues. Per the germline V gene, CDR1 is SGHTA and CDR2 is FQGNSA. Deletions cut 5 bases from V and 4 bases from J, with 11 bases between.

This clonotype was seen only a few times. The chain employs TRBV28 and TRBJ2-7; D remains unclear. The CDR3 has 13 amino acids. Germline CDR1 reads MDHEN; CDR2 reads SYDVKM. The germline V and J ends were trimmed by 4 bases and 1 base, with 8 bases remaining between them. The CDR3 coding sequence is TGTGCCAGCAGTTCCCCGAGGTCCTACGAGCAGTACTTC. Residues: CASSSPRSYEQYF.

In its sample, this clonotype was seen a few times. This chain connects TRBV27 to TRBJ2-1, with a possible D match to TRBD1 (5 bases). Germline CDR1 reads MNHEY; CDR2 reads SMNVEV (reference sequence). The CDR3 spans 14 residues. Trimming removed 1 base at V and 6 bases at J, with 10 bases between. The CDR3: CASSLYRPPNEQFF. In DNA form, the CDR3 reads TGTGCCAGCAGTTTATACAGGCCCCCCAATGAGCAGTTCTTC.

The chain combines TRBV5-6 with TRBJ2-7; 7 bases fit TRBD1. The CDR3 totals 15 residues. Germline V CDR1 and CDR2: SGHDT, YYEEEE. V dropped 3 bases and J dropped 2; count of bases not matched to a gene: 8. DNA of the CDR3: TGTGCCAGCAGCTCAGTGACAGGGACGCCCTACGAGCAGTACTTC. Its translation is CASSSVTGTPYEQYF.

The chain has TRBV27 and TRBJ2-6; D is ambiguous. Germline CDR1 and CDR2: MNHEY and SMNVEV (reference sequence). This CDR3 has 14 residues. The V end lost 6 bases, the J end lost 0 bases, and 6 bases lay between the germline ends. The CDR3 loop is CASRPHSGANVLTF. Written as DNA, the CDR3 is TGTGCCAGCAGACCCCACTCTGGGGCCAACGTCCTGACTTTC. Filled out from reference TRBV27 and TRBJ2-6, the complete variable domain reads EAQVTQNPRYLITVTGKKLTVTCSQNMNHEYMSWYRQDPGLGLRQIYYSMNVEVTDKGDVPEGYKVSRKEKRNFPLILESPSPNQTSLYFCASRPHSGANVLTFGAGSRLTVL.

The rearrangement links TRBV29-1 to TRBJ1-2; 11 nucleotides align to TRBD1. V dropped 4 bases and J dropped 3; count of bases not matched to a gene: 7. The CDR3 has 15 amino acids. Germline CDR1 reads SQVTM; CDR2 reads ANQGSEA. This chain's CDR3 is CSVGRGQGGDYGYTF. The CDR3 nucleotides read TGCAGCGTTGGCCGGGGACAGGGGGGTGACTATGGCTACACCTTC.